This paragraph covers one T cell receptor beta chain sequence. This entry comes from a study of cytomegalovirus exposure and HLA in healthy donors. Overall study: The platform used for the approximately 130 validation repertoires matched that of the roughly 700 first-cohort repertoires, a later analysis reported.

Assay used: immunoSEQ multiplex PCR; TCRdb lists only in-frame clones, some missing. The table records some 170,000 clones, under 90% of them present only once. CDR1 and CDR2 from the germline V gene are MDHEN and SYDVKM. V was pared by 4 bases and J by 5 bases, with 11 bases between. This CDR3 spans 13 amino acids. The gene calls are TRBV28 and TRBJ2-5, with D perhaps matching TRBD1 (6 bases). The sample consisted of PBMCs. The receptor's source is a woman aged 18-29 years in good health and CMV-seropositive. The DNA for the CDR3 is TGTGCCAGCAGTTCTGGGGGCCTCGAGACCCAGTACTTC. Encoded protein: CASSSGGLETQYF.